Listed here is a single T cell receptor beta chain. Ten or more counts support this clonotype. Its antigen remains unidentified. Nothing much larger sits one base from this clone, and base qualities are not available. The data were taken from a study of regulatory T cells in long-lasting Graves disease listed by TCRdb under 2021. About the investigation overall: In the newly diagnosed Graves' disease group, patients had been taking antithyroid drugs for less than 3 months. Peripheral blood TCR sequencing and RNA sequencing compared persistent Graves' disease patients with newly diagnosed Graves' disease patients. The study was registered as a clinical trial and conducted in China. TCR sequencing covered around 13 persistent and 20 or so newly diagnosed Graves' disease patients, 33 samples in total. General conclusions and limits of the study: TRBV28, TRBJ1-2 and TRBJ2-5 were preferentially used in persistent disease, while TRBV20-1 and TRBJ2-1 were favored in newly diagnosed disease. Persistent Graves' disease patients showed lower TCR Shannon entropy and fewer highly expanded clones than newly diagnosed patients, suggesting clonal expansion. Sequencing and analysis were restricted to the TCR beta chain. A larger number of public clonotypes was shared among persistent patients (approximately 3,000) than among newly diagnosed patients (more than 850). The authors acknowledged the small sample size as a limitation that may reduce accuracy. The study examined only peripheral blood because the primary lesion, thyroid tissue, could not be accessed.

V is clipped by 8 bases and J by 4 bases, and the sequence between their germline boundaries is 14 bases long. Per the germline V gene (reference sequence), LGHDT is the CDR1 and YNNKEL is the CDR2. Taken from cysteine to phenylalanine, the CDR3 has 14 residues. Of all the DNA, just the CDR3 is kept, 42 bases in frame from base 1. The library relied on multiplex PCR. The reads were generated on an Illumina HiSeq 4000. To build TCR beta libraries, CDR3 regions were amplified by Arm-PCR using iRepertoire HTBI primers. Before sequencing, the PCR products went through gel purification. As for how the authors treated the data: Gene usage analysis of CDR3 amino acid clonotypes used the 62 TRBV and about 14 TRBJ segments found across samples. Filtered high-quality paired reads were merged into contigs using COPE and FqMerger. Contigs were aligned with BLAST to IMGT TRBV, TRBD and TRBJ reference genes, and CDR3 was defined per IMGT. Clonotypes above 0.1% frequency were classified as highly expanded clones. Shannon entropy was used to measure repertoire diversity, and the Gini coefficient was used to measure V-J evenness. Clonotypes shared by more than one individual were considered public. Through fastp at Q25 and MiXCR, TCRdb rebuilt clones from the public reads, retaining in-frame beta chains. CDR3 protein sequences are deduplicated, and each keeps its most common genes and DNA. In this record, the V and J calls reflect TCRdb's handling and not the investigators' own analysis. This sample has a few hundred thousand distinct CDR3 sequences in its table, and approximately 12% of those were observed once. The top ten clones comprise under 20% of the sample.

The sample's time point, from its label and the paper: newly diagnosed GD, antithyroid drugs for less than 3 months. For both TCR sequencing and RNA sequencing, RNA was extracted from PBMCs using TRIzol. Graves' disease was diagnosed according to American Thyroid Association guidelines. Patients for the study were recruited at an endocrinology department in Xi'an, China. From each patient, around 9.3 milliliters of peripheral blood was collected into an EDTA anticoagulant tube. Ficoll Paque Plus density gradient separation was used to isolate PBMCs, and no further T cell sorting was done. An Agilent 2100 Bioanalyzer and agarose gel were used to check RNA quality, while a NanoDrop 2000 measured RNA concentration. The same specimen was also included in a second study, on T cells in Graves' hyperthyroidism and ophthalmopathy. The second study also describes: Stable Graves' hyperthyroidism was defined as no progression to ophthalmopathy during 18 months of follow-up. The hyperthyroidism patients were between 18 and 65 years old and newly diagnosed, with a disease duration of less than 2 months. The study excluded patients with uncontrolled infections, other autoimmune diseases, pregnancy or lactation. Clinical symptoms, serum thyroxine and TRAb, thyroid ultrasound, and orbital computed tomography formed the basis for the diagnoses. For the first round of RT-PCR on the TCR CDR3, the HTBI primer set was used together with the Qiagen OneStep RT-PCR kit. Blood samples also contained most of the expanded thyroid clonotypes (frequency above 0.001), which suggests that blood repertoires may reflect thyroid immune responses. A model built on a 13 V-J signature distinguished ophthalmopathy from stable hyperthyroidism, reaching 85% to 90% sensitivity and around 81% specificity in cross-validation and 80%/75% in testing. In validation, the model predicted progression to ophthalmopathy with 55% to 71% sensitivity and less than 80% specificity, a median of roughly seven months before onset. To identify TCR V-J signatures that set the groups apart, the researchers used a discovery cohort of about a hundred patients, made up of 40 to 45 with Graves' ophthalmopathy and about 60 with stable Graves' hyperthyroidism. An independent validation cohort of under 20 hyperthyroidism patients and about 15 patients who later progressed to ophthalmopathy tested prospective prediction of ophthalmopathy. The 100 or so discovery patients were divided at random into training and test sets in a 7:3 ratio. In six Graves' hyperthyroidism patients, the study also compared T-cell repertoires from thyroid tissue with T-cell repertoires from blood. After sampling, hyperthyroidism patients received methimazole starting at 30 mg daily, and ophthalmopathy patients received high-dose intravenous methylprednisolone. Libraries were constructed in a second round of multiplex PCR, after which size selection and purification were performed. Paired-end sequencing of the libraries was performed with 100 bp reads on an Illumina HiSeq2000. SOAPnuke was used to process the raw data, throwing out any read that contained adapters or uncalled bases, had a mean Phred below 15, or lacked an exact constant-primer or identifier match. High-quality paired reads were merged with COPE v1.2.5, and unique nucleotide sequences were defined as clonotypes. MiTCR v1.1 was used to align clonotypes to the IMGT TRBV, TRBD and TRBJ reference segments. The analysis was restricted to V-J combinations with a frequency above 0.0001, which together covered over 99% of the repertoires. A TCS score was defined as the ratio of F50 (clonal expansion) to E x V (chaos), with BLOSUM62-based TCRdist applied between CDR3 peptides within each V-J. Welch's t-statistics and random forest reduced 450 to 600 V-J features to 10 to 15, which were used in a naive Bayes classifier (R e1071). No statistical method was used to fix the sample size in advance, and group allocation was not hidden from the investigators. The paper describes TCR Vbeta CDR3 sequencing of 140 or so peripheral blood samples, made up of approximately 40 ophthalmopathy patients, some 76 hyperthyroidism patients and 17 progressor patients.

The clonotype originates from a woman under 30 with Graves disease. Donor details come from another sample of the same person, matched by shared clones. The sequence joins TRBV3-1 to TRBJ2-2; possibly the D gene is TRBD1, per 6 matching bases. The input for sequencing was peripheral blood mononuclear cells (PBMCs), taken at new diagnosis, from a patient treated with antithyroid drugs. Here is the DNA: TGTGCCAGCCGCTTCGGACAGATCACCGGGGAGCTGTTTTTT. Translated, it gives CASRFGQITGELFF. With all but the CDR3 taken from the reference TRBV3-1 and TRBJ2-2 genes, the full variable domain is: DTAVSQTPKYLVTQMGNDKSIKCEQNLGHDTMYWYKQDSKKFLKIMFSYNNKELIINETVPNRFSPKSPDKAHLNLHINSLELGDSAVYFCASRFGQITGELFFGEGSRLTVL.